The T cell receptor (beta chain) under discussion was sequenced for a study of prognosis after radiotherapy for stage I lung cancer. At the level of the study: It was SBRT that served as radiotherapy, in 3 to 5 fractions with a biologically effective dose of at least 100 Gy.

This CDR3 spans 14 amino acids. The germline V gene has CDR1 KGHSH and CDR2 LQKENI. Germline trimming cut 3 bases from V and 3 bases from J; bases unmatched to any gene: 2. The genomic DNA TCR beta CDR3 region underwent two rounds of multiplex PCR. It was primers specific to each TRBV and TRBJ gene that first-round PCR used. MiXCR, applied by TCRdb to the multiplex PCR reads, yields one record per CDR3 protein. The repertoire holds more than 30,000 distinct CDR3 sequences, with around 43% as singletons. This clonotype was sampled from a donor over 45 with non-small cell lung cancer. The sequencing used PBMCs, collected before or after stereotactic body radiation therapy (not recorded which). The J gene is TRBJ1-2, the V gene TRBV18, with 9 positions matching TRBD1. CDR3 nucleotide sequence: TGTGCCAGCTCACCGGACAGGGGTTACTATGGCTACACCTTC. Translation: CASSPDRGYYGYTF.